A single T cell receptor beta chain is shown here with its context. The antigen this receptor binds is unknown. Base qualities are not provided; no much larger clone lies one nucleotide away. This sample was taken from a study of T cells in narcolepsy (dated 2018 in TCRdb). Study-wide context: The study enrolled patients with narcolepsy type 1 or type 2 (NT1, NT2) together with healthy control donors. Autoreactive T cells targeting hypocretin neuron self-antigens (hypocretin, TRIB2) were sought in narcolepsy patients, and TCR Vbeta sequencing was used to track clonotypes in blood and CSF. Overall study outcomes, separate from this receptor: In plots comparing CSF and blood CD4+ T cell clonotypes from the same patient, HCRT-specific and TRIB2-specific autoreactive clonotypes were highlighted. Autoreactive clonotypes were reported to be detected serially in the blood of the same patients and of different patients, but not in the blood of healthy controls. Patients and controls had similar numbers of sequenced blood memory CD4+ clonotypes, with averages of about 39,494 in patients and 30,000 to 35,000 in controls. Certain blood memory CD4+ repertoires from patients and controls had no sequences that matched autoreactive T cell clones.

Receptor libraries were prepared by the immunoSEQ multiplex PCR assay. The clones in this table, taken by TCRdb from immuneACCESS, are in-frame only. Not every clone is retained; where verified, under half of the shortfall comes from an unresolved V gene, and the cause of the rest is unknown. In this sample the table shows fewer than 30,000 clones, roughly 83% of which occur a single time. The ten largest account for roughly 0.74% of the sample. Looking up the germline V gene (reference sequence) yields CDR1 LNHNV and CDR2 YYDKDF. V was cut back by 1 base and J by 0 bases, leaving a gap of 3 bases between them. From its cysteine to its phenylalanine, the CDR3 spans 13 amino acids. The sequence is cut down to CDR3 DNA, 39 bases in frame from base 1. Memory CD4+ T cells were sorted ex vivo from peripheral blood of narcolepsy patients and healthy controls for TCR Vbeta sequencing.

The chain uses TRBV15 and TRBJ2-5; confidence is insufficient to name the D gene. The TCR was taken from a human donor with narcolepsy. Sequenced input: CD45RA- memory CD4+ T cells from PBMCs. The cell subset or site label, as the study defines it: memory T cells sorted ex vivo from peripheral blood. This receptor carries the CDR3 CATSRGDQETQYF. The DNA is TGTGCCACCAGCAGAGGAGACCAAGAGACCCAGTACTTC.